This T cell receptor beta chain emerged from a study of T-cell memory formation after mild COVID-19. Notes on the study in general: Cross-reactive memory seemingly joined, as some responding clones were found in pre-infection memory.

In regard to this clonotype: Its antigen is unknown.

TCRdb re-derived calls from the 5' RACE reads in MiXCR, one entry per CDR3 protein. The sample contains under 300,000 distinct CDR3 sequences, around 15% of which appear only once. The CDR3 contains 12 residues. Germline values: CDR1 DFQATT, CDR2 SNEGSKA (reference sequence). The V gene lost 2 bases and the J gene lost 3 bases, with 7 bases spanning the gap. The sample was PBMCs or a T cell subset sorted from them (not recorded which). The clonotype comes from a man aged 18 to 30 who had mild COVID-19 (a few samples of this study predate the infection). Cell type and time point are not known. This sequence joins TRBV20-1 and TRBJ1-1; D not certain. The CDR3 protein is CSARKTDTEAFF. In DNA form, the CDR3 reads TGCAGTGCTAGAAAAACAGACACTGAAGCTTTCTTT.